This note documents a single T cell receptor (beta chain) sequence. Its specificity is unknown. A second roughly 6 to 11 cycle PCR used barcoded and J-beta primers. A 12-random-nucleotide template-switch adaptor tagged each cDNA molecule. TCRdb processed the 5' RACE reads anew with MiXCR; each CDR3 protein has one entry. The repertoire has about 680,000 distinct CDR3 sequences, 45% to 50% of them found once; the top ten carry around a third. This CDR3 has 14 residues. V was shortened by 0 bases and J by 5 bases, with 10 bases between the two germline ends. CDR1 and CDR2 from the germline V gene are SGHTA and FQGNSA. The data derive from a study of blood T cells in healthy people across ages. Study-level points and caveats: Naive T cell percentage and TCR beta diversity correlated strongly. CMV status of donors was unknown, possibly confounding expanded clonotype changes.

The V and J genes are TRBV7-2 and TRBJ2-5; possibly TRBD2 for D (5 bases). Sequencing input: blood. This receptor was taken from an older woman in good health. Here the CDR3 reads CASSLAGVWETQYF. Written as DNA, the CDR3 is TGTGCCAGCAGCTTAGCGGGAGTTTGGGAGACCCAGTACTTC.